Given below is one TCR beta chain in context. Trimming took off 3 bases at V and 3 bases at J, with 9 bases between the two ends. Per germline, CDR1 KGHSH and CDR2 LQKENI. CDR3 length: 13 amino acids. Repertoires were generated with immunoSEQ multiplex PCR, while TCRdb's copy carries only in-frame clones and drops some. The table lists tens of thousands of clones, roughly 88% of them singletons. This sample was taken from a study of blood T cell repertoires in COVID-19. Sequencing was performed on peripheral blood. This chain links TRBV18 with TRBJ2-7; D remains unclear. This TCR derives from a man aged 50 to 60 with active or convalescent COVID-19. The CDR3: CASSPRHNYEQYF. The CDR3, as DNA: TGTGCCAGCTCACCTAGACATAACTACGAGCAGTACTTC.